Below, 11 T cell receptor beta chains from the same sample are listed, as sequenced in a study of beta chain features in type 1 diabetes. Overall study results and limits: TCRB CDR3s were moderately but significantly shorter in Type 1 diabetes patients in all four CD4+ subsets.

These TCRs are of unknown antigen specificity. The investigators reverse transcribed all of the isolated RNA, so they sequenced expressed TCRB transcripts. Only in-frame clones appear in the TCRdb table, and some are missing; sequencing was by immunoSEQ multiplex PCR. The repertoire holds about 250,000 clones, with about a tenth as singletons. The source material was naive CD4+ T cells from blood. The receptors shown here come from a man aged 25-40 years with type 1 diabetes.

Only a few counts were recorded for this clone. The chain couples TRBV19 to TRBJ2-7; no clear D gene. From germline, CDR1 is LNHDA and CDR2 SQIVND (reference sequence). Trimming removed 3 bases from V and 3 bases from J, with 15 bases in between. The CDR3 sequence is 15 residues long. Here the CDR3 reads CASSIGVTPFYEQYF. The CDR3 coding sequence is TGTGCCAGTAGTATCGGAGTGACCCCTTTCTACGAGCAGTACTTC. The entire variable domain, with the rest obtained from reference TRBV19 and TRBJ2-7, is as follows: DGGITQSPKYLFRKEGQNVTLSCEQNLNHDAMYWYRQDPGQGLRLIYYSQIVNDFQKGDIAEGYSVSREKKESFPLTVTSAQKNPTAFYLCASSIGVTPFYEQYFGPGTRLTVT.

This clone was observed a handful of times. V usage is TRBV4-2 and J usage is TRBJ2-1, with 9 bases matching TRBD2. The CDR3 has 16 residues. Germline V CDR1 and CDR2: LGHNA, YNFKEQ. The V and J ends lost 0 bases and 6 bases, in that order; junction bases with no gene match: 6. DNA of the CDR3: TGTGCCAGCAGCCAAGAGTGGCGGGGGGGTTCCAATGAGCAGTTCTTC. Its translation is CASSQEWRGGSNEQFF.

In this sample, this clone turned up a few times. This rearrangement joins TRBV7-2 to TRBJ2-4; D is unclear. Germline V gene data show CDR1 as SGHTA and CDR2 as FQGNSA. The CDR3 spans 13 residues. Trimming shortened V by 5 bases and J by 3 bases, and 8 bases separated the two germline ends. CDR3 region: CASSPLDKNIQYF. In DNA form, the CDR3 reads TGTGCCAGCAGCCCCCTAGACAAAAACATTCAGTACTTC.

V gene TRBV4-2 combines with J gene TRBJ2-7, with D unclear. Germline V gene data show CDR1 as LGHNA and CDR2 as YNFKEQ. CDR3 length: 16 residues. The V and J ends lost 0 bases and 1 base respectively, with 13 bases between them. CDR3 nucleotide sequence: TGTGCCAGCAGCCAAGAGCAGGCCCGTAGGTCCTACGAGCAGTACTTC. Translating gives CASSQEQARRSYEQYF.

CDR3 DNA: TGCGCCAGCAGCCAGCTACAGGGGGCCTACTATGGCTACACCTTC. Protein: CASSQLQGAYYGYTF. This chain uses TRBV4-1 with TRBJ1-2; 9 bases fit TRBD1. Germline V lookup: CDR1 MGHRA, CDR2 YSYEKL. The V gene end was trimmed by 3 bases and the J gene end by 3 bases; junction bases not matched to a gene: 5. The CDR3 is 15 residues long.

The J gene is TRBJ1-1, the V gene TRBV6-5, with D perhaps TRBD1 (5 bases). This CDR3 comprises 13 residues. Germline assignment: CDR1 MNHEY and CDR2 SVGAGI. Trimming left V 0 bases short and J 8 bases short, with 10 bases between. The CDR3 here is CASSYSRQQEAFF. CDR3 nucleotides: TGTGCCAGCAGTTACTCGAGACAGCAAGAAGCTTTCTTT.

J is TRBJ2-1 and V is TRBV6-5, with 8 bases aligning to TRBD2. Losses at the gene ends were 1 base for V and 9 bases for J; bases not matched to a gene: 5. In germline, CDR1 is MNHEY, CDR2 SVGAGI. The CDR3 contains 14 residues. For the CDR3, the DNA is TGTGCCAGCAGTTACTTAGCGGGAAGATCTGAGCAGTTCTTC. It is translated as CASSYLAGRSEQFF.

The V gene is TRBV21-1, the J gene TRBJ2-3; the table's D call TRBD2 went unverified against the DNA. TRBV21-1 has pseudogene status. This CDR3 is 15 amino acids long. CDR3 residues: CASSKSPGEGDTQYF. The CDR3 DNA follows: TGTGCCAGCAGCAAAAGTCCGGGGGAAGGAGATACGCAGTATTTT.

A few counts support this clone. As DNA, the CDR3 is TGTGCCAGCAGCCGCCAGCCACAGGGGGCTGCCTACGAGCAGTACTTC. This sequence encodes CASSRQPQGAAYEQYF. The chain joins TRBV13 to TRBJ2-7; 9 nucleotides agree with TRBD1. V gave up 5 bases and J gave up 2 bases; unmatched junction bases: 10. CDR1 is PRHDT and CDR2 is FYEKMQ in the germline V gene (reference sequence). The CDR3 covers 16 residues.

CDR3: CSAGTGGVGYEQYF. The DNA of the CDR3 is TGCAGCGCAGGGACAGGGGGCGTCGGCTACGAGCAGTACTTC. V gene TRBV29-1 combines with J gene TRBJ2-7, with 12 bases aligning to TRBD1. CDR1 and CDR2 from the germline V gene are SQVTM and ANQGSEA. This CDR3 has 14 amino acids. V shed 7 bases, J shed 3 bases, and the junction held 7 bases outside the gene matches.

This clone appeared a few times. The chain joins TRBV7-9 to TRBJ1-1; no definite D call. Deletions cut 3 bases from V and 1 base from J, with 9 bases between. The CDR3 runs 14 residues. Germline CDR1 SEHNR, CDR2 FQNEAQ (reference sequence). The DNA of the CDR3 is TGTGCCAGCAGCTTGGAGATTAAGAACACTGAAGCTTTCTTT. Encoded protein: CASSLEIKNTEAFF.